This T cell receptor (beta chain) is from a study of blood T cell repertoires in COVID-19. This CDR3 is 15 amino acids long. V lost 6 bases to trimming and J lost 6 bases, with 20 bases between them. CDR1 and CDR2 (germline): SGHVS, FQNEAQ. Repertoires were generated with immunoSEQ multiplex PCR, while TCRdb's copy carries only in-frame clones and drops some. The sample has about 260,000 clones; 86% are singletons. This clonotype was obtained from a woman aged 45-60 years who had recovered from COVID-19. The chain recombines TRBV7-8 with TRBJ1-2; no clear D gene. Sequencing input: PBMCs or T cells enriched from blood (not recorded which). CDR3 DNA sequence: TGTGCCAGCAGTTACAAGAGGGCAGCGGGGAATGGCTACACCTTC. The encoded protein is CASSYKRAAGNGYTF.